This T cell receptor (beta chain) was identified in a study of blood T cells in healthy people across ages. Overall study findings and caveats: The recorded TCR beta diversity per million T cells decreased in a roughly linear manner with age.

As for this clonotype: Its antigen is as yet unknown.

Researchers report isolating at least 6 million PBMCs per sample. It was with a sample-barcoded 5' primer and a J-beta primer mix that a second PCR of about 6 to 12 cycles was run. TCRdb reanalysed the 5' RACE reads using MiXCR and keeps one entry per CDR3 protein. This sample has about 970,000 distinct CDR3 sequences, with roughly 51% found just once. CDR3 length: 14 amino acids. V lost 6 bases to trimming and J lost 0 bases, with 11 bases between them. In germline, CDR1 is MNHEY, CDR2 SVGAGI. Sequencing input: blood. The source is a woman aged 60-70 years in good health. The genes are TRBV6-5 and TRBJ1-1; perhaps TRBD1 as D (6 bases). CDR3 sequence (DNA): TGTGCCAGCAGACAGGGAATAATGAACACTGAAGCTTTCTTT. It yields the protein CASRQGIMNTEAFF.